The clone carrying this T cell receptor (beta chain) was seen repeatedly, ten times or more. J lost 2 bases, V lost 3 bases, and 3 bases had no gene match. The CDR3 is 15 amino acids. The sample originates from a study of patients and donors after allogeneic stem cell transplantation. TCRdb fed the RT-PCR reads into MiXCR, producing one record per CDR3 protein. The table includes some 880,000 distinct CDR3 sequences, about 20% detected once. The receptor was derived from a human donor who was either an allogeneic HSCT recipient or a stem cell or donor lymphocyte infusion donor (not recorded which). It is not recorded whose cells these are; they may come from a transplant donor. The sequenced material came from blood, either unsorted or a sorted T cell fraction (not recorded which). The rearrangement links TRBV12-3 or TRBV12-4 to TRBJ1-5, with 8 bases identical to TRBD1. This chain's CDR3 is CASSFSGGGNQPQHF. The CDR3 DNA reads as TGTGCCAGCAGTTTCTCAGGGGGCGGCAATCAGCCCCAGCATTTT.